This T cell receptor beta chain was obtained from a study of blood T cell repertoires in COVID-19. Study context: Both acute and convalescent COVID-19 samples were obtained from the United States, Italy and Spain. PBMCs, B-cell-depleted T cells, or T cells were the source of the cDNA or gDNA that made up the material.

Germline V gene lookup returns CDR1 LGHDT and CDR2 YNNKEL (reference sequence). This CDR3 spans 12 amino acids. Trimming cost V 0 bases and J 16 bases, with 12 bases left between them. In the authors' workflow: Amplification from reference gene primers served as the basis for estimated nucleated cell counts. Clones were read by immunoSEQ multiplex PCR, and TCRdb kept only the in-frame ones, dropping some. D and trimming were read from the DNA, whereas the V and J calls and clone size are those reported in that table. The sample lists around 200,000 clones, more than 70% occurring once. The clonotype comes from a man aged 45-60 years with active or convalescent COVID-19. The specimen was peripheral blood. The chain joins TRBV3-1 (or the pseudogene TRBV3-2) to TRBJ1-4; D remains unclear. CDR3 region: CASSQDRSGPFF. The CDR3 DNA sequence: TGTGCCAGCAGCCAAGATCGTAGCGGGCCGTTTTTT.